This TCR beta chain was captured by sequencing in a study of cytomegalovirus exposure and HLA in healthy donors. General observations from the study: Cytomegalovirus association was listed for around 170 TCR beta chains. In an earlier analysis, about 87% or about 30%: the productive usage of most TCR beta V segments.

With respect to this clone: The antigen is not known.

CDR3 length: 14 residues. Germline assignment: CDR1 MNHNS and CDR2 SASEGT. Unmatched junction bases numbered 9, after V lost 10 bases and J lost 4 bases. It was with 60 Vbeta and 13 Jbeta primers that the PCR ran. The data were produced by immunoSEQ multiplex PCR, yet TCRdb's version contains in-frame clones alone and is incomplete. Among approximately 140,000 clones listed, around 79% were seen once. V and J are TRBV6-1 and TRBJ2-1; 8 nucleotides line up with TRBD1. The receptor comes from a human donor in good health. Sequencing input: PBMCs. This CDR3 is CATAGQGRYNEQFF. CDR3 sequence (DNA): TGTGCCACCGCAGGACAGGGTCGGTACAATGAGCAGTTCTTC.